The 3 T cell receptor beta chains below come from one sample, sequenced in a study of identical twins. TCRdb recomputed calls from the 5' RACE reads with MiXCR, one row per CDR3 protein. The data hold around 680,000 distinct CDR3 sequences, with under 9% observed a single time. Another study also made use of these data, one on yellow fever vaccine responses in identical twins.

The sequencing input was PBMCs. The source is a woman aged 18-30 years in good health.

In its sample, this clonotype was seen a few times. The chain links TRBV28 to TRBJ2-1, with 7 bases that match TRBD1. J gave up 3 bases and V 5 bases, and 10 bases lay outside the gene matches. From germline, CDR1 is MDHEN and CDR2 SYDVKM. The CDR3 extends over 16 amino acids. The CDR3 reads CASSLRVGGVYNEQFF. In DNA, the CDR3 is TGTGCCAGCAGTCTACGGGTAGGGGGCGTCTACAATGAGCAGTTCTTC.

This clonotype was detected a few times. The V and J genes are TRBV24-1 and TRBJ2-1; the match to TRBD2 covers 9 bases. The CDR3 has 15 amino acids. From germline, CDR1 is KGHDR and CDR2 SFDVKD. V lost 8 bases and J lost 0; bases outside the gene matches: 4. The DNA of the CDR3 is TGTGCCACCACCGATAGCGGGAGCTCCTACAATGAGCAGTTCTTC. Its translation: CATTDSGSSYNEQFF.

This clonotype was picked up a small number of times. The chain uses TRBV9 and TRBJ2-2, with 7 bases lining up with TRBD2. Germline-derived CDR1 and CDR2 are SGDLS and YYNGEE. V lost 3 bases and J lost 6; bases outside the gene matches: 2. CDR3 length: 13 residues. CDR3 in amino acids: CASSALASGELFF. The CDR3 coding sequence is TGTGCCAGCAGCGCACTAGCGTCCGGGGAGCTGTTTTTT.